The 12 T cell receptor beta chains presented below share a single source sample, sequenced in a study of cytomegalovirus exposure and HLA in healthy donors. PCR was performed using 60 Vbeta and 13 Jbeta primers. The table came from immunoSEQ multiplex PCR; TCRdb's copy has only in-frame clones and leaves some out. The table lists around 70,000 clones, less than 80% of them singletons. Material: PBMCs. The source of these receptors is a woman aged 40 to 49 in good health and CMV-seropositive.

The chain has TRBV5-1 and TRBJ1-1; D remains ambiguous. Trimming stripped 0 bases from V and 10 bases from J, with 10 bases between. Germline CDR1 is SGHRS and CDR2 is YFSETQ. This CDR3 has 12 residues. The CDR3 region is CASSLDIEVAFF. CDR3 nucleotide sequence: TGCGCCAGCAGCTTGGACATAGAGGTAGCTTTCTTT.

This clone was observed a handful of times. V usage is TRBV2 and J usage is TRBJ2-7; 9 bases are a match to TRBD2. Germline CDR1 reads SNHLY; CDR2 reads FYNNEI. The CDR3 consists of 18 residues. Trimming at V came to 3 bases and at J to 9 bases, leaving 21 bases not matched to a gene. The CDR3 is CASSDSAGRGGSATVQYF. For the CDR3, the DNA is TGTGCCAGCAGTGACAGCGCGGGGCGGGGGGGCTCCGCTACGGTGCAGTACTTC.

The V and J genes are TRBV6-5 and TRBJ1-2; no firm D call. From germline, CDR1 is MNHEY and CDR2 SVGAGI. The CDR3 is made up of 12 amino acids. Deletions cut 8 bases from V and 7 bases from J, with 14 bases between. The CDR3 nucleotides read TGTGCCAGCGTCTGGGAGAGGTTTGGCTACACCTTC. Protein product: CASVWERFGYTF.

DNA for the CDR3: TGTGCCAGCAGCCCTCTCGGGACTCTAAACTCCTACGAGCAGTACTTC. It yields the protein CASSPLGTLNSYEQYF. The chain uses TRBV11-3 and TRBJ2-7, with a tentative D call TRBD2 (6 bases). Germline V CDR1 and CDR2: SGHNT, YENEEA. The CDR3 runs 16 residues. Deletions cut 5 bases from V and 0 bases from J, with 17 bases between. Based on the CDR3 plus reference TRBV11-3 and TRBJ2-7, the full variable domain is EAGVVQSPRYKIIEKKQPVAFWCNPISGHNTLYWYLQNLGQGPELLIRYENEEAVDDSQLPKDRFSAERLKGVDSTLKIQPAELGDSAVYLCASSPLGTLNSYEQYFGPGTRLTVT.

The chain employs TRBV29-1 and TRBJ1-2; 8 nucleotides line up with TRBD1. Germline V gene data show CDR1 as SQVTM and CDR2 as ANQGSEA. The CDR3 is 13 amino acids. Trimming took 6 bases from V and 3 from J; bases not matched to a gene: 6. The CDR3 sequence is CSVSGGADYGYTF. The CDR3 coding sequence is TGCAGCGTCTCAGGGGGCGCTGACTATGGCTACACCTTC.

Notes on this clone: An end of the junction does not agree with germline; a read error may underlie this. The J gene is TRBJ2-4, the V gene TRBV5-1; the D gene is possibly TRBD1 (6 bases). This CDR3 region has 18 residues. The germline V gene encodes CDR1 SGHRS and CDR2 YFSETQ. The CDR3 reads CASSLAFTGRSAKNIQYF. As DNA, the CDR3 is TGCGCCAGCAGCTTGGCCTTCACAGGGCGGTCGGCCAAGAACATTCAGTACTTC.

The V call is TRBV2, the J call TRBJ1-5; no clear D gene. CDR3 length equals 13 residues. V shed 5 bases and J shed 5 bases, with 10 bases lying between them. Per the germline V gene, CDR1 is SNHLY and CDR2 is FYNNEI. DNA of the CDR3: TGTGCCAGCAGTACGGGGTTGGATCAGCCCCAGCATTTT. Its translation: CASSTGLDQPQHF.

A single count supports this clone. V gene TRBV5-1 combines with J gene TRBJ1-1; the D is unclear. Germline CDR1 reads SGHRS; CDR2 reads YFSETQ. CDR3 length: 16 amino acids. The V end lost 0 bases, the J end lost 0 bases, and 12 bases lay between the germline ends. The CDR3 DNA is TGCGCCAGCAGCTTGGGGCGGAGCTCCGTGAACACTGAAGCTTTCTTT. It specifies CASSLGRSSVNTEAFF. The whole variable domain, remainder taken from reference TRBV5-1 and TRBJ1-1, is KAGVTQTPRYLIKTRGQQVTLSCSPISGHRSVSWYQQTPGQGLQFLFEYFSETQRNKGNFPGRFSGRQFSNSRSEMNVSTLELGDSALYLCASSLGRSSVNTEAFFGQGTRLTVV.

This chain joins TRBV6-5 and TRBJ1-6; 8 nucleotides align to TRBD1. With V trimmed by 7 bases and J by 7 bases, 0 bases remained unmatched. CDR1 and CDR2 from the germline V gene are MNHEY and SVGAGI. The CDR3 sequence is 12 residues long. CDR3: CASNRGNSPLHF. The DNA of the CDR3 is TGTGCCAGCAACAGGGGGAATTCACCCCTCCACTTT.

The chain couples TRBV7-6 to TRBJ1-1, with a weak D call TRBD1 (5 bases). Germline assignment: CDR1 SGHVS and CDR2 FNYEAQ. Trimming took 3 bases from V and 0 from J, leaving 14 bases between them. The CDR3 is 16 amino acids. The CDR3 is CASSFLLTDMNTEAFF. CDR3 nucleotides: TGTGCCAGCAGCTTTCTGCTGACAGATATGAACACTGAAGCTTTCTTT.

J is TRBJ2-7 and V is TRBV5-1; maybe TRBD1 (6 bases). V lost 0 bases to trimming and J lost 3 bases, with 16 bases between them. The CDR3 runs 16 residues. Germline V gives CDR1 SGHRS, CDR2 YFSETQ. CDR3 nucleotide sequence: TGCGCCAGCAGCTTGGACGGTGGACAGATTAGCTACGAGCAGTACTTC. This gives the protein CASSLDGGQISYEQYF.

The rearrangement links TRBV27 to TRBJ1-6; no definite D call. The V end lost 6 bases, the J end lost 7 bases, and 10 bases lay between the germline ends. In germline, CDR1 is MNHEY, CDR2 SMNVEV (reference sequence). The CDR3 runs to 13 residues. CDR3 nucleotides: TGTGCCAGCAGGGTAGTCCCGAATTCACCCCTCCACTTT. Its protein is CASRVVPNSPLHF.